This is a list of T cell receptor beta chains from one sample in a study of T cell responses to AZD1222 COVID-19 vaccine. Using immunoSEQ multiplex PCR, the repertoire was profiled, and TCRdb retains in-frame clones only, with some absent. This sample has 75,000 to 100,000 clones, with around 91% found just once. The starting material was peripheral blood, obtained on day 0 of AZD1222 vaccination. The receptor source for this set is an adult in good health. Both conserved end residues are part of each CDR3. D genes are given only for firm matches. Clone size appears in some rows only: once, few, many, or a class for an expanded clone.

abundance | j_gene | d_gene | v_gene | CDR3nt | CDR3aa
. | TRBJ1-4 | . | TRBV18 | TGTGCCAGCTCACCATTACAAGGAACAACTAATGAAAAACTGTTTTTT | CASSPLQGTTNEKLFF
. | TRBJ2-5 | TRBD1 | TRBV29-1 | TGCAGCGTTGAGACCGGGACAGGGGCCCAAGAGACCCAGTACTTC | CSVETGTGAQETQYF
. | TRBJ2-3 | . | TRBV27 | TGTGCCAGCAAATTAAAAACAAGCACAGATACGCAGTATTTT | CASKLKTSTDTQYF
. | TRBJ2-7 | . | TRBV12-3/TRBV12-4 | TGTGCCAGCAGTTCCACCTTCTACGAGCAGTACTTC | CASSSTFYEQYF
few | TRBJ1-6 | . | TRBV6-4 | TGTGCCAGCAGTCTAACCGCGGACAGCGGGCATTCACCCCTCCACTTT | CASSLTADSGHSPLHF
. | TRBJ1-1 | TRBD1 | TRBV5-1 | TGCGCCAGCAGCCTAATGGACAGGGGGCTTGGTGAAGCTTTCTTT | CASSLMDRGLGEAFF
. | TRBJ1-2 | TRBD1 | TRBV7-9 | TGTGCCAGCAGCCCCAGAGGGGACAGGGGGCGAAGTGGCTACACCTTC | CASSPRGDRGRSGYTF
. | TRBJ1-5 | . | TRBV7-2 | TGTGCCAGCAGCTTAGTTGAAGGGGCGCGACAGCCCCAGCATTTT | CASSLVEGARQPQHF
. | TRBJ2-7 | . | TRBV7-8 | TGTGCCAGCAGCTTAGATGATAGCTACGAGCAGTACTTC | CASSLDDSYEQYF
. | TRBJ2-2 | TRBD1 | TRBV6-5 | TGTGCCAGCACCCCGGGACAGGGGGTAACCGGGGAGCTGTTTTTT | CASTPGQGVTGELFF
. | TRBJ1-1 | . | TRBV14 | TGTGCCAGCAACCCTGTGATAAACACTGAAGCTTTCTTT | CASNPVINTEAFF
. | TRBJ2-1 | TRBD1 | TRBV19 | TGTGCCAGTATGGAAGGGACAGCTTCCCTTTACAATGAGCAGTTCTTC | CASMEGTASLYNEQFF
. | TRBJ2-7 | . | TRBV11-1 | TGTGCCAGCAGCTTAGTCGGGGACTCCTCTTCAAAGCAGTACTTC | CASSLVGDSSSKQYF
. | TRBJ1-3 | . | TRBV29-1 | TGCAGCGTTGAATCTGCCAGCTCTGGAAACACCATATATTTT | CSVESASSGNTIYF
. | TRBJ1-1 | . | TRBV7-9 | TGTGCCAGCAGCCAATCTCAGGGTAAAGCTTTCTTT | CASSQSQGKAFF
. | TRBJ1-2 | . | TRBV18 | TGTGCCAGCTCCGCAACAGCCGACTATGGCTACACCTTC | CASSATADYGYTF
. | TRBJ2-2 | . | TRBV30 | TGTGCCTGTTCAGGACTGACCACCGGGGAGCTGTTTTTT | CACSGLTTGELFF
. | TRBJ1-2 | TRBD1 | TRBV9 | TGTGCCAGCAGCCGACAGGGTTCCCTAGACTACTATGGCTACACCTTC | CASSRQGSLDYYGYTF
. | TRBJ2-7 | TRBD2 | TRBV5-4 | TGTGCCAGCAGCCGCGTCGGGGGGGCGGGCCCAGGGGAGCAGTACTTC | CASSRVGGAGPGEQYF
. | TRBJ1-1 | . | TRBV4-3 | TGCGCCAGCAGCCAAGGGGAAGGCACTGAAGCTTTCTTT | CASSQGEGTEAFF
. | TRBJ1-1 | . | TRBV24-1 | TGTGCCACCAGCGGAGGCCCGAACACTGAAGCTTTCTTT | CATSGGPNTEAFF
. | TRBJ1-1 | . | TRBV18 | TGTGCCAGCTCACCACGGGAATTCAACACTGAAGCTTTCTTT | CASSPREFNTEAFF
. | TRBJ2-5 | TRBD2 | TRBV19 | TGTGCCAGTAGAGAGACTAGCGTGACACAAGAGACCCAGTACTTC | CASRETSVTQETQYF
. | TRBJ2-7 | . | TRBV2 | TGTGCCACCCAGTATGGACAGTACTACGAGCAGTACTTC | CATQYGQYYEQYF
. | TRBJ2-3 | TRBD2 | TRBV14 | TGTGCCAGCAGCCAAGGGGGACTAGCGGGTATGAGCACAGATACGCAGTATTTT | CASSQGGLAGMSTDTQYF
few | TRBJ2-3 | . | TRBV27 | TGTGCCAGCAGTTTACAGGTCCCGACCGATCCGCAGTATTTT | CASSLQVPTDPQYF
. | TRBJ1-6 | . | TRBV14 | TGTGCCAGCAGCCGACTGAGGTATAATTCACCCCTCCACTTT | CASSRLRYNSPLHF
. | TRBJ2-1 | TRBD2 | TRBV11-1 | TGTGCCAGCACCCCGGGACTAGCGTGGGGGGATGAGCAGTTCTTC | CASTPGLAWGDEQFF
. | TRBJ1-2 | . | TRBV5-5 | TGTGCCAGCAGCTTGGCGCCGGGACGGATTAACTATGGCTACACCTTC | CASSLAPGRINYGYTF
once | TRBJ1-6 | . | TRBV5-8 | TGTGCCAGCAGCTCTCGACAGAATTCACCCCTCCACTTT | CASSSRQNSPLHF
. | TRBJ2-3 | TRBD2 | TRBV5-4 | TGTGCCAGCAGCTTTACTAGCGGGGGGCTCACAGATACGCAGTATTTT | CASSFTSGGLTDTQYF
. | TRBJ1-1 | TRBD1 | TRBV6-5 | TGTGCCGCAAACAGGGGAATGAACACTGAAGCTTTCTTT | CAANRGMNTEAFF
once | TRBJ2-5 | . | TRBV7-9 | TGTGCCAGCAGCTTAAACGGCCCTCAAGAGACCCAGTACTTC | CASSLNGPQETQYF
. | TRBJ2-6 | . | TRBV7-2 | TGTGCCAGCAGCCCTATACTCGGATCTGGGGCCAACGTCCTGACTTTC | CASSPILGSGANVLTF
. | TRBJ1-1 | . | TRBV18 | TGTGCCAGCTCACCACGGGGGGGTCTGGACACTGAAGCTTTCTTT | CASSPRGGLDTEAFF
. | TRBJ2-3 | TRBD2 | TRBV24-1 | TGTGCCACCAGTGAACCGACTAGCGGGGGGTACACAGATACGCAGTATTTT | CATSEPTSGGYTDTQYF
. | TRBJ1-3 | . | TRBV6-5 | TGTGCCAGCAGACTAGACAGGTTCTCTGGAAACACCATATATTTT | CASRLDRFSGNTIYF